This T cell receptor (beta chain) was profiled in a study of blood T cell repertoires in COVID-19. Study background: Samples taken during acute and convalescent COVID-19 were collected in the United States, Italy and Spain. Sample material is recorded as cDNA or gDNA derived from T cells, B-cell-depleted T cells, or PBMCs.

This clone showed up just a few times. In the source study's methods: By means of reference gene primer amplification, nucleated cell counts were estimated. Profiled with immunoSEQ multiplex PCR; TCRdb holds only in-frame clones, not every one. V, J and clone size are those of that table, while D and trimming were read from the DNA. The table has over 400,000 clones, approximately 85% seen once. This sequence was found in a human donor in a cohort sampled during active COVID-19. Input material: peripheral blood.

CDR3 bases: TGTGCCAGCAGCCTTGGGACTAGCGGGACCTACGAGCAGTACTTC. Amino acids: CASSLGTSGTYEQYF. J is TRBJ2-7 and V is TRBV3-1 (or the pseudogene TRBV3-2); 13 nucleotides line up with TRBD2. The V gene's germline CDR1 is LGHDT and CDR2 YNNKEL (reference sequence). V gave up 4 bases and J gave up 2 bases; unmatched junction bases: 2. This CDR3 comprises 15 residues.